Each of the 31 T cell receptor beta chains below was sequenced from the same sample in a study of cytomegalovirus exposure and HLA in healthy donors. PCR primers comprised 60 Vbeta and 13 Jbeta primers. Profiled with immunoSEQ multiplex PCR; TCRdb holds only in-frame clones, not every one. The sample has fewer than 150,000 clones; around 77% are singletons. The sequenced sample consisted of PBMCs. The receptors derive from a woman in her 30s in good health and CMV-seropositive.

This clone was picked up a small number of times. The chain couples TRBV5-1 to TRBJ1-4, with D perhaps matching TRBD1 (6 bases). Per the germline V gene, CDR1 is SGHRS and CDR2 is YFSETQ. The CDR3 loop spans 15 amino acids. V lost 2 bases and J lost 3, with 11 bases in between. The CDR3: CASSLQGPPNEKLFF. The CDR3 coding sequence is TGCGCCAGCAGCTTACAGGGACCCCCTAATGAAAAACTGTTTTTT.

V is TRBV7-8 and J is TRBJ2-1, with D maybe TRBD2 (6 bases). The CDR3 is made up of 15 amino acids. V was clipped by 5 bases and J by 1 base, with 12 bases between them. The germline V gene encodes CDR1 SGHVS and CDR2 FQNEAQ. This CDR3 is CASSTRGMSYNEQFF. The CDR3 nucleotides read TGTGCCAGCAGCACCCGGGGGATGTCCTACAATGAGCAGTTCTTC.

CDR3 sequence reads: CATHGSSGTRNEQFF. CDR3 sequence (DNA): TGTGCCACGCACGGATCTAGCGGCACCCGCAATGAGCAGTTCTTC. The V and J genes are TRBV2 and TRBJ2-1, with 7 bases identical to TRBD2. Germline loops: CDR1 SNHLY, CDR2 FYNNEI. This CDR3 has 15 residues. Germline trimming cut 10 bases from V and 6 bases from J; bases unmatched to any gene: 15. The full variable domain, with the rest looked up from reference TRBV2 and TRBJ2-1, is EPEVTQTPSHQVTQMGQEVILRCVPISNHLYFYWYRQILGQKVEFLVSFYNNEISEKSEIFDDQFSVERPDGSNFTLKIRSTKLEDSAMYFCATHGSSGTRNEQFFGPGTRLTVL.

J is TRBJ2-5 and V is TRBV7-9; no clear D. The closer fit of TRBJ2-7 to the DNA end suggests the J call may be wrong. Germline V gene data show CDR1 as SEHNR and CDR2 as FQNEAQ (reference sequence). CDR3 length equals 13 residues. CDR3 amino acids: CASGSDLRYEQYF. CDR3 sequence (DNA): TGTGCCAGCGGCTCTGACTTGAGGTACGAGCAGTACTTC.

CDR3 in DNA: TGTGCCAGCACCAACCTGGAGTTCTACGAGCAGTACTTC. This gives the protein CASTNLEFYEQYF. The chain couples TRBV6-5 to TRBJ2-7; no clear D. Per the germline V gene, CDR1 is MNHEY and CDR2 is SVGAGI. V lost 7 bases, J lost 3 bases, and 13 bases lay in between. The CDR3 has 13 residues.

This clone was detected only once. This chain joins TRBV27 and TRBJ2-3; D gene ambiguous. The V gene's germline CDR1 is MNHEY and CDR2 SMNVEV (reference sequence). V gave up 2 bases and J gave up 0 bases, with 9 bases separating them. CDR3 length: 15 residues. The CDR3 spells CASSLLPLSTDTQYF. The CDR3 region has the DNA TGTGCCAGCAGTTTACTACCGCTAAGCACAGATACGCAGTATTTT.

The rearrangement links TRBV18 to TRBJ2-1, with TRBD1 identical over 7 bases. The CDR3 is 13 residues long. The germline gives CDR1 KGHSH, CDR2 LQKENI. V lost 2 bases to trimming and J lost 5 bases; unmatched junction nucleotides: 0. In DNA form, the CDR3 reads TGTGCCAGCTCACCAGACAGGGACAATGAGCAGTTCTTC. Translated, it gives CASSPDRDNEQFF.

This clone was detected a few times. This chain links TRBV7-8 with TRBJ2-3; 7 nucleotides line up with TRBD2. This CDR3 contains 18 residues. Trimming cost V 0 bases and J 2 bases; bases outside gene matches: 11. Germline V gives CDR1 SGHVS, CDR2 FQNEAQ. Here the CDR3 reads CASSLARSRESFTDTQYF. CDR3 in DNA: TGTGCCAGCAGCTTAGCGCGGTCGCGGGAGTCTTTCACAGATACGCAGTATTTT.

The CDR3 reads CASAMGRWGNQPQHF. For the CDR3, the DNA is TGTGCCAGTGCAATGGGGAGATGGGGCAATCAGCCCCAGCATTTT. The chain recombines TRBV6-5 with TRBJ1-5; D not certain. CDR3 length equals 15 residues. V dropped 9 bases and J dropped 2 bases, with 17 bases sitting between them. Germline CDR1 is MNHEY and CDR2 is SVGAGI.

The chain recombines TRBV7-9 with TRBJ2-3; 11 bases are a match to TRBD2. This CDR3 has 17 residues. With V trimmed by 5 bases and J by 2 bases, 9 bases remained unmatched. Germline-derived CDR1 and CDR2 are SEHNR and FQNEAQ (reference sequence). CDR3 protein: CASSAGASGRNTDTQYF. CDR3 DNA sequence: TGTGCCAGCAGCGCCGGAGCTAGCGGGAGGAACACAGATACGCAGTATTTT.

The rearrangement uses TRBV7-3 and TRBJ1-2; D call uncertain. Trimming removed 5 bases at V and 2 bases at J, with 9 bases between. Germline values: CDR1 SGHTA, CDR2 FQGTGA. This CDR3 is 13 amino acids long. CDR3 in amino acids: CASSPDKNYGYTF. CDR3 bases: TGTGCCAGCAGCCCCGACAAGAACTATGGCTACACCTTC. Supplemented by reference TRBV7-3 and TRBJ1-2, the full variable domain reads GAGVSQTPSNKVTEKGKYVELRCDPISGHTALYWYRQSLGQGPEFLIYFQGTGAADDSGLPNDRFFAVRPEGSVSTLKIQRTERGDSAVYLCASSPDKNYGYTFGSGTRLTVV.

The CDR3 nucleotides read TGTGCCAGCAGCTTAGGGGTGACTAGCGAGACCTACAATGAGCAGTTCTTC. It encodes CASSLGVTSETYNEQFF. The genes are TRBV11-2 and TRBJ2-1; 8 positions match TRBD2. V was clipped by 1 base and J by 2 bases; unmatched bases: 7. Germline lookup yields CDR1 SGHAT and CDR2 FQNNGV. This CDR3 comprises 17 residues.

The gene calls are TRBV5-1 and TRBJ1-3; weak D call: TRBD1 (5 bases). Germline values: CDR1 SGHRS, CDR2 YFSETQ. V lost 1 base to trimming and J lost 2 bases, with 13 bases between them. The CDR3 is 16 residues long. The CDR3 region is CASSLLSGGAGNTIYF. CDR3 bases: TGCGCCAGCAGCTTGCTTTCCGGGGGTGCTGGAAACACCATATATTTT.

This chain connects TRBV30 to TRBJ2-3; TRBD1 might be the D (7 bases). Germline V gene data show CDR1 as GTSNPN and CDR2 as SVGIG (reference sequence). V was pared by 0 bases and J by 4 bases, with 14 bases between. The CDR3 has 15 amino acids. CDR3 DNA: TGTGCCTGGAGTGTATACAGGGGCGGGGCAGATACGCAGTATTTT. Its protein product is CAWSVYRGGADTQYF.

The CDR3 loop reads CASSISREGDTQYF. CDR3 bases: TGTGCCAGTAGTATATCTAGGGAGGGGGATACGCAGTATTTT. The rearrangement links TRBV19 to TRBJ2-3, with 7 bases that match TRBD2. This CDR3 has 14 residues. V dropped 2 bases and J dropped 6; count of bases not matched to a gene: 5. Per germline, CDR1 LNHDA and CDR2 SQIVND (reference sequence). The variable domain in full, with the rest retrieved from reference TRBV19 and TRBJ2-3, is DGGITQSPKYLFRKEGQNVTLSCEQNLNHDAMYWYRQDPGQGLRLIYYSQIVNDFQKGDIAEGYSVSREKKESFPLTVTSAQKNPTAFYLCASSISREGDTQYFGPGTRLTVL.

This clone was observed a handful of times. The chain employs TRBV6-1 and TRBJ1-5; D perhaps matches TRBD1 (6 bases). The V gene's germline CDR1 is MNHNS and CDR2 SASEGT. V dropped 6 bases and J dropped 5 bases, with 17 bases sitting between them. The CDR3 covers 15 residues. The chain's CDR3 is CASRDRALGDQPQHF. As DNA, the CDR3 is TGTGCCAGCAGGGACAGAGCTTTGGGTGATCAGCCCCAGCATTTT.

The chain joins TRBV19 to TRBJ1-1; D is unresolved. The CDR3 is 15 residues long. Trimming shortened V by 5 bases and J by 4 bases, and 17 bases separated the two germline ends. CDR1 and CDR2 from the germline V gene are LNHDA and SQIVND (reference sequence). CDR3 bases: TGTGCCAGTAGTTTGGGGAGGGCGGTGGGCACTGAAGCTTTCTTT. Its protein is CASSLGRAVGTEAFF. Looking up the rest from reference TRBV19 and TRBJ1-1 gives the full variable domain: DGGITQSPKYLFRKEGQNVTLSCEQNLNHDAMYWYRQDPGQGLRLIYYSQIVNDFQKGDIAEGYSVSREKKESFPLTVTSAQKNPTAFYLCASSLGRAVGTEAFFGQGTRLTVV.

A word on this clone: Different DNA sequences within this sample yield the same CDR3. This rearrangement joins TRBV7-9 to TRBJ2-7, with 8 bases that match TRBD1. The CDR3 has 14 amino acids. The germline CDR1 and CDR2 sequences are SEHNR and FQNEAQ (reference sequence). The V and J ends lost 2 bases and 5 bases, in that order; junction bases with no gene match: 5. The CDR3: CASSLRQGSHEQYF. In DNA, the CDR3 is TGTGCCAGCAGCTTAAGACAGGGGTCCCACGAGCAGTACTTC.

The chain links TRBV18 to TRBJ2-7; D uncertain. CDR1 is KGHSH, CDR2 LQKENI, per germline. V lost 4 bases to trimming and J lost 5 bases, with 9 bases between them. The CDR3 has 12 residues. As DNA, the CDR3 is TGTGCCAGCTCACAAGCCTACCACGAGCAGTACTTC. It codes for CASSQAYHEQYF. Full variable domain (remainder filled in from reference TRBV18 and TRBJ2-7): NAGVMQNPRHLVRRRGQEARLRCSPMKGHSHVYWYRQLPEEGLKFMVYLQKENIIDESGMPKERFSAEFPKEGPSILRIQQVVRGDSAAYFCASSQAYHEQYFGPGTRLTVT.

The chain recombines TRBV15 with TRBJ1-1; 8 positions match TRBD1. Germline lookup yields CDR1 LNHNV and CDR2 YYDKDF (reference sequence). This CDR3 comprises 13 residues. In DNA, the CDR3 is TGTGACTCCGCGGGGACAGGGAACACTGAAGCTTTCTTT. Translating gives CDSAGTGNTEAFF.

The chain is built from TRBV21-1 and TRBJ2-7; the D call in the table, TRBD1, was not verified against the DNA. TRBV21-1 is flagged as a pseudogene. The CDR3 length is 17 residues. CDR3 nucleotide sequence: TGTGCCAGCAGCCAAACCTACCAGGGGCCGAAGTTCTACGAGCAGTACTTC. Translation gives CASSQTYQGPKFYEQYF.

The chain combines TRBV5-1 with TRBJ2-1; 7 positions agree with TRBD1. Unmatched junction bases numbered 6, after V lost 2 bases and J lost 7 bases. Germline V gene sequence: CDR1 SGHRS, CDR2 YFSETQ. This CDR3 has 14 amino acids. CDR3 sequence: CASSLATGENEQFF. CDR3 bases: TGCGCCAGCAGCTTAGCCACAGGGGAGAATGAGCAGTTCTTC. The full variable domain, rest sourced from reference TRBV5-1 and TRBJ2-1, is KAGVTQTPRYLIKTRGQQVTLSCSPISGHRSVSWYQQTPGQGLQFLFEYFSETQRNKGNFPGRFSGRQFSNSRSEMNVSTLELGDSALYLCASSLATGENEQFFGPGTRLTVL.

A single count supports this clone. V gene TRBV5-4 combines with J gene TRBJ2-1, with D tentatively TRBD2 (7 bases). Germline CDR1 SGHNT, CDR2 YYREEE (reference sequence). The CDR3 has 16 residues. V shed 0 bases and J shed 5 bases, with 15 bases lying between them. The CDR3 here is CASSLGNGGLNNEQFF. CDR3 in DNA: TGTGCCAGCAGCTTGGGGAACGGGGGGCTTAACAATGAGCAGTTCTTC.

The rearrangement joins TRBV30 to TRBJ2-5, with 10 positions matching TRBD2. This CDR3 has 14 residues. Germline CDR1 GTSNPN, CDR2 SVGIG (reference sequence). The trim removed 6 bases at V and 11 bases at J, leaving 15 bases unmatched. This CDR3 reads CACSQTSGIGEQYF. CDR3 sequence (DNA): TGTGCCTGCTCACAAACTAGCGGGATAGGAGAGCAGTACTTC.

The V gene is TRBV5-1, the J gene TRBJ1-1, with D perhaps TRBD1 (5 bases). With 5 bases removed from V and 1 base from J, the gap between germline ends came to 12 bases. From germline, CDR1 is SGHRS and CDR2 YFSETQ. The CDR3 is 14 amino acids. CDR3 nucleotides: TGCGCCAGCAGGGAGGGGCCCTCGAACACTGAAGCTTTCTTT. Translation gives CASREGPSNTEAFF.

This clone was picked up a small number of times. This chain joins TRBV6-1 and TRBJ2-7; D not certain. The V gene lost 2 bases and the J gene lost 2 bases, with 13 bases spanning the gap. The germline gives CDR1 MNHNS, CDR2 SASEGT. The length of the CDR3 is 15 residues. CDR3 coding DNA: TGTGCCAGCAGTGAATTGCAGGTTACCACCTACGAGCAGTACTTC. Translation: CASSELQVTTYEQYF.

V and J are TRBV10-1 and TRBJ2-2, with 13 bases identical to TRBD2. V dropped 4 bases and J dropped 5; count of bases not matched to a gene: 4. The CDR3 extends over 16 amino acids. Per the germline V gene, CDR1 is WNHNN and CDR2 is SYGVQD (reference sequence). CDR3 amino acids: CASSGGLAGVTGELFF. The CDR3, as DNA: TGCGCCAGCAGTGGCGGACTAGCGGGAGTAACCGGGGAGCTGTTTTTT.

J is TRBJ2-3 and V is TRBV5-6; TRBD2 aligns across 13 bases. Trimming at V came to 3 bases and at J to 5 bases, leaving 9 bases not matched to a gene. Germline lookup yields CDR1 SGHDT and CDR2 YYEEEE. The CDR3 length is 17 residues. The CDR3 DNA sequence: TGTGCCAGCAGCTCGCGGCCGGGACTAGCGGGATTAGATACGCAGTATTTT. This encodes CASSSRPGLAGLDTQYF.

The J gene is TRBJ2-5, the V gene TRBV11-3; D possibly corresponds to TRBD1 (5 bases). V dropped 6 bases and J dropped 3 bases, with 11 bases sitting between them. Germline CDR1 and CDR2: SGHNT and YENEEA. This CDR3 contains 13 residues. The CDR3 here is CASRNRIEETQYF. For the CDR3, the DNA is TGTGCCAGCAGAAACAGGATCGAAGAGACCCAGTACTTC.

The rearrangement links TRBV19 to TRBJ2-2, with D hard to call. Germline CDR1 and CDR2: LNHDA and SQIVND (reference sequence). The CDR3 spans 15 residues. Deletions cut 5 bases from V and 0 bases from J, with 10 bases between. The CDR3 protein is CASSLVVPNTGELFF. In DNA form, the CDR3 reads TGTGCCAGTAGTCTGGTAGTACCGAACACCGGGGAGCTGTTTTTT.

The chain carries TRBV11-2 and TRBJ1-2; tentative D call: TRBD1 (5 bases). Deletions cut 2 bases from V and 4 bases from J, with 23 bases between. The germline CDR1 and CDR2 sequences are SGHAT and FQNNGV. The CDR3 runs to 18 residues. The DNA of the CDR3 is TGTGCCAGCAGCTTATCGTGGGACGGGAGAAGGGGCGTCTATGGCTACACCTTC. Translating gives CASSLSWDGRRGVYGYTF.